The rows below give T cell receptor beta chains drawn from one sample of a study of cytomegalovirus exposure and HLA in healthy donors. Data came from immunoSEQ multiplex PCR; TCRdb stores just in-frame clones and leaves some out. The table records under 150,000 clones, 55% to 75% of them present only once. The sequenced sample was PBMCs. Receptor source: a woman aged 40 to 55 in good health and CMV-seropositive. Both conserved end residues are part of each CDR3. Each record gives: CDR3 length, J gene, V gene, clone size, D gene, CDR3 protein, CDR3 DNA. A D gene is named only where the DNA matches it firmly. The size field is filled for only some rows; it gives once, few, many or a size class.

16 TRBJ1-5 TRBV19 - - CASSIRRGPFNQPQHF TGTGCCAGTAGTATAAGGCGGGGCCCCTTCAATCAGCCCCAGCATTTT
16 TRBJ2-6 TRBV6-6 - TRBD2 CASSARGGSGANVLTF TGTGCCAGCAGTGCCCGCGGGGGCTCTGGGGCCAACGTCCTGACTTTC
17 TRBJ2-2 TRBV4-1 - TRBD2 CASSQDASGIDTGELFF TGCGCCAGCAGCCAAGACGCTAGCGGGATTGACACCGGGGAGCTGTTTTTT
17 TRBJ2-3 TRBV30 - TRBD2 CAWSKGTSFASTDTQYF TGTGCCTGGAGTAAAGGGACTAGCTTTGCTAGCACAGATACGCAGTATTTT
15 TRBJ1-4 TRBV28 few - CASSFPPGTNEKLFF TGTGCCAGCAGTTTCCCTCCAGGGACTAATGAAAAACTGTTTTTT
12 TRBJ2-7 TRBV9 few - CASSVEGHEQYF TGTGCCAGCAGCGTAGAGGGGCACGAGCAGTACTTC
15 TRBJ1-1 TRBV9 - - CASSATVYMNTEAFF TGTGCCAGCAGCGCCACAGTTTATATGAACACTGAAGCTTTCTTT
14 TRBJ2-7 TRBV2 - TRBD1 CASRARDRSYEQYF TGTGCCAGCAGAGCCCGGGACAGGTCCTACGAGCAGTACTTC
15 TRBJ2-7 TRBV7-2 - TRBD2 CASSPPSGLSYEQYF TGTGCCAGCAGCCCGCCTAGCGGGTTATCCTACGAGCAGTACTTC
21 TRBJ2-3 TRBV30 once TRBD2 CAAGLDHWSQWTRTSTDTQYF TGTGCCGCGGGATTAGATCACTGGTCTCAATGGACTAGGACTAGCACAGATACGCAGTATTTT
15 TRBJ1-5 TRBV28 - - CASSFWGQVPQPQHF TGTGCCAGCAGTTTTTGGGGACAAGTCCCCCAGCCCCAGCATTTT
19 TRBJ2-7 TRBV7-9 - TRBD1 CASSYPGTGGVPSSYEQYF TGTGCCAGCAGCTACCCGGGGACAGGGGGCGTTCCTAGCTCCTACGAGCAGTACTTC
12 TRBJ1-1 TRBV2 - - CASSGQNTEAFF TGTGCCAGCAGTGGACAGAACACTGAAGCTTTCTTT
13 TRBJ2-1 TRBV5-4 - - CASSDRIYNEQFF TGTGCCAGCAGCGACAGAATCTACAATGAGCAGTTCTTC
14 TRBJ1-1 TRBV5-4 - TRBD1 CASSRDRADTEAFF TGTGCCAGCAGCCGGGACAGGGCGGACACTGAAGCTTTCTTT
13 TRBJ2-3 TRBV9 few - CASSPQRDATQYF TGTGCCAGCAGCCCCCAAAGAGATGCTACGCAGTATTTT
14 TRBJ1-1 TRBV7-2 - TRBD1 CASSFQTGDTEAFF TGTGCCAGCAGCTTCCAGACAGGGGACACTGAAGCTTTCTTT
15 TRBJ1-1 TRBV27 few - CASSQIPDKNTEAFF TGTGCCAGCAGTCAGATTCCAGATAAGAACACTGAAGCTTTCTTT
14 TRBJ2-7 TRBV9 - - CASSVGRINYEQYF TGTGCCAGCAGCGTGGGGCGGATTAACTACGAGCAGTACTTC
14 TRBJ2-7 TRBV9 - TRBD2 CASSVVGSGGEQYF TGTGCCAGCAGCGTAGTTGGTAGCGGGGGCGAGCAGTACTTC
13 TRBJ2-3 TRBV6-5 - - CASKGGGTDTQYF TGTGCCAGCAAAGGAGGGGGCACAGATACGCAGTATTTT
13 TRBJ2-1 TRBV6-1 - - CASSEELHNEQFF TGTGCCAGCAGTGAGGAACTACATAATGAGCAGTTCTTC
14 TRBJ2-7 TRBV6-5 - TRBD2 CASSRVSGAYEQYF TGTGCCAGCAGCAGAGTTAGCGGGGCCTACGAGCAGTACTTC
14 TRBJ1-3 TRBV7-6 few - CASSPERQGNTIYF TGTGCCAGCAGCCCCGAGCGACAGGGAAACACCATATATTTT
14 TRBJ2-7 TRBV7-9 - TRBD2 CASSSQGLAGYAYF TGTGCCAGCAGCTCACAGGGACTAGCGGGATATGCGTACTTC
13 TRBJ1-5 TRBV2 few - CASRRQLNQPQHF TGTGCCAGCAGACGACAGTTAAATCAGCCCCAGCATTTT
15 TRBJ2-1 TRBV7-2 - TRBD2 CASSLSSGSYNEQFF TGTGCCAGCAGCCTCAGTAGCGGGTCCTACAATGAGCAGTTCTTC
15 TRBJ2-2 TRBV5-1 few - CASSFAGIGTGELFF TGCGCCAGCAGCTTTGCAGGGATCGGAACCGGGGAGCTGTTTTTT
12 TRBJ2-3 TRBV5-4 once - CASSSNLNTQYF TGTGCCAGCAGCTCAAACTTGAATACGCAGTATTTT